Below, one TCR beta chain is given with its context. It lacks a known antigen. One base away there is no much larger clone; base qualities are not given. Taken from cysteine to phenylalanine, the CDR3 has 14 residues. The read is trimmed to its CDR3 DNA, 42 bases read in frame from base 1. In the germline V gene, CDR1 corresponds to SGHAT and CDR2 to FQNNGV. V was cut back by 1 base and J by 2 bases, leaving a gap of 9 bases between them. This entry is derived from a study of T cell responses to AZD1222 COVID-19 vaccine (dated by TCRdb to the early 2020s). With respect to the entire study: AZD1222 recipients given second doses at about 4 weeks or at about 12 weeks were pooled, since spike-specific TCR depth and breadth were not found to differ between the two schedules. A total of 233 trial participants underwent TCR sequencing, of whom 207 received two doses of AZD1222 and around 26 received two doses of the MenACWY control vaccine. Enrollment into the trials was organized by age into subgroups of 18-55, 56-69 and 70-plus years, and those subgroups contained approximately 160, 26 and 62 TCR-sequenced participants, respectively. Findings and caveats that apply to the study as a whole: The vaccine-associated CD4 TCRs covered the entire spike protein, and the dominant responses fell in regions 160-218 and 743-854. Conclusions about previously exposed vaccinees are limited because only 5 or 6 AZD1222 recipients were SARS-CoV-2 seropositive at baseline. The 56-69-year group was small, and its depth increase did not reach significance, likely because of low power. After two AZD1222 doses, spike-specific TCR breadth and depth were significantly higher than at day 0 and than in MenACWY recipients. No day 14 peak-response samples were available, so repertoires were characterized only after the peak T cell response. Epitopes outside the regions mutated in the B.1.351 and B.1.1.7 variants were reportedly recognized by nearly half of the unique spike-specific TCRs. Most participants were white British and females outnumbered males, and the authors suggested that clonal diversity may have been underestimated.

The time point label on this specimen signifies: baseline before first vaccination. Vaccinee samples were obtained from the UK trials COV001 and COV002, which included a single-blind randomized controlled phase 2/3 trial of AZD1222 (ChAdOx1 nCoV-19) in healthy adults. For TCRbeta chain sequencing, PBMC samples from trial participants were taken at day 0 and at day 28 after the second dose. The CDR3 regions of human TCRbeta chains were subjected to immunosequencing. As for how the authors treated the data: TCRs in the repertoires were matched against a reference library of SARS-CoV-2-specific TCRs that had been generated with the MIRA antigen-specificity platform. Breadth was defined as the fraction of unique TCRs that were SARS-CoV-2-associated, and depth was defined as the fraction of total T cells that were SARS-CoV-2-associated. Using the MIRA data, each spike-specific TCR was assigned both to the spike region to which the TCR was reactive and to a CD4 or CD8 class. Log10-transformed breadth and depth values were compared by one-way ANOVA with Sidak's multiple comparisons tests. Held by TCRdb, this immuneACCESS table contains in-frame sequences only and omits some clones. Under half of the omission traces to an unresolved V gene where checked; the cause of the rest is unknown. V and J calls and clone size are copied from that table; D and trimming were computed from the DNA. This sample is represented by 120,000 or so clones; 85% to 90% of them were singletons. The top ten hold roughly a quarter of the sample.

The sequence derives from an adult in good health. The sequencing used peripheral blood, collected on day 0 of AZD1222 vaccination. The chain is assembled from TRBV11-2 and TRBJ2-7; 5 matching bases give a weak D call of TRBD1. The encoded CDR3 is CASSLGLGAYEQYF. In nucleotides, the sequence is TGTGCCAGCAGCTTAGGGCTAGGGGCCTACGAGCAGTACTTC.